The 25 T cell receptor beta chains below were found in one sample sequenced in a study of CD8 T cells in Susac syndrome. An input of about 0.5 to 1 ug of RNA was subjected to reverse transcription using random hexamers. Each CDR3 protein is one row after TCRdb ran MiXCR on the immunoSEQ multiplex PCR reads. The profile shows 150,000 to 250,000 distinct CDR3 sequences, 90% to 95% of them singletons. Sequenced sample: CD4+ T cells from PBMCs. These receptors came from a human donor with multiple sclerosis.

The chain couples TRBV4-2 to TRBJ2-5, with 10 bases that match TRBD2. The CDR3 loop spans 15 amino acids. Per the germline V gene, CDR1 is LGHNA and CDR2 is YNFKEQ. V dropped 0 bases and J dropped 6; count of bases not matched to a gene: 4. CDR3 DNA sequence: TGTGCCAGCAGCCAAGATGCTAGCGGGAGCCAGACCCAGTACTTC. It is translated as CASSQDASGSQTQYF.

The chain has TRBV29-1 and TRBJ1-2; D is undetermined. V was pared by 4 bases and J by 8 bases, with 11 bases between. The germline V gene encodes CDR1 SQVTM and CDR2 ANQGSEA. This CDR3 contains 11 residues. The CDR3 coding sequence is TGCAGCGTTGTAGTGGACTGGGGCTACACCTTC. It encodes CSVVVDWGYTF.

V and J are TRBV3-1 and TRBJ2-1; 9 bases are a match to TRBD1. This CDR3 region has 16 residues. Germline V lookup: CDR1 LGHDT, CDR2 YNNKEL (reference sequence). The trim removed 2 bases at V and 10 bases at J, leaving 12 bases unmatched. The chain's CDR3 is CASSQRIRDRVNEQFF. The CDR3 DNA reads TGTGCCAGCAGCCAACGCATCCGGGACAGGGTAAACGAGCAGTTCTTC.

The V and J genes are TRBV9 and TRBJ2-2; 8 nucleotides align to TRBD1. V shed 1 base and J 5 bases; nucleotides not matched to a gene: 7. The length of the CDR3 is 16 residues. CDR1 is SGDLS, CDR2 YYNGEE, per germline. The CDR3 DNA is TGTGCCAGCAGCGTAAGGGCAGGGGGCCGTACCGGGGAGCTGTTTTTT. Translated, it gives CASSVRAGGRTGELFF.

This clonotype is a singleton in its sample. This chain connects TRBV9 to TRBJ2-1; D is ambiguous. This CDR3 spans 15 amino acids. Germline V gene lookup returns CDR1 SGDLS and CDR2 YYNGEE. V was pared by 0 bases and J by 1 base, with 8 bases between. The CDR3 DNA is TGTGCCAGCAGCGTAGTACCAACATCCTACAATGAGCAGTTCTTC. It encodes CASSVVPTSYNEQFF.

The genes are TRBV6-5 and TRBJ2-3; possible D gene TRBD2, 7 bases. The CDR3 has 17 amino acids. Trimming shortened V by 2 bases and J by 2 bases, and 17 bases separated the two germline ends. CDR1 and CDR2 (germline): MNHEY, SVGAGI. The CDR3 is CASSYRKQGGHTDTQYF. For the CDR3, the DNA is TGTGCCAGCAGTTACAGAAAACAGGGAGGGCACACAGATACGCAGTATTTT.

The chain uses TRBV12-5 and TRBJ2-7; the D gene is possibly TRBD1 (6 bases). Germline V lookup: CDR1 LGHNT, CDR2 FRNRAP. The CDR3 covers 16 residues. V shed 0 bases and J shed 6 bases, with 18 bases lying between them. DNA of the CDR3: TGTGCTAGTGGTTTGGTACTGGGCAGGGGCCCCGGCGAGCAGTACTTC. It is translated as CASGLVLGRGPGEQYF.

CDR3 protein: CASSLDFTNYGYTF. The CDR3 DNA sequence: TGCGCCAGCAGCTTGGATTTCACAAACTATGGCTACACCTTC. V gene TRBV5-1 combines with J gene TRBJ1-2; unclear D gene. The length of the CDR3 is 14 residues. Trimming shortened V by 0 bases and J by 2 bases, and 8 bases separated the two germline ends. In germline, CDR1 is SGHRS, CDR2 YFSETQ.

The V and J genes are TRBV20-1 and TRBJ2-7; D may correspond to TRBD1 or TRBD2 (6 bases each). V was clipped by 5 bases and J by 2 bases, with 13 bases between them. This CDR3 contains 13 residues. Germline loops: CDR1 DFQATT, CDR2 SNEGSKA (reference sequence). The CDR3 loop is CSAAAGQTYEQYF. The CDR3 DNA is TGCAGTGCTGCTGCGGGACAAACCTACGAGCAGTACTTC.

The chain couples TRBV20-1 to TRBJ2-5, with TRBD2 matching over 9 bases. Germline V lookup: CDR1 DFQATT, CDR2 SNEGSKA (reference sequence). CDR3 length: 14 amino acids. Unmatched junction bases numbered 9, after V lost 5 bases and J lost 5 bases. The CDR3 protein is CSAGAQAGGETQYF. The CDR3 DNA sequence: TGCAGTGCTGGGGCCCAAGCGGGGGGCGAGACCCAGTACTTC.

V is TRBV30 and J is TRBJ2-1; tentative D call: TRBD2 (6 bases). V dropped 6 bases and J dropped 4 bases, with 16 bases sitting between them. Germline V CDR1 and CDR2: GTSNPN, SVGIG (reference sequence). The CDR3 has 14 amino acids. The CDR3 DNA is TGTGCCTGCCTCCCGGGACTCCAATACAATGAGCAGTTCTTC. Translated: CACLPGLQYNEQFF.

The CDR3 region has the DNA TGTGCCAGCAGCCAAGATCTGGGGACATATGGAAACACCATATATTTT. Its protein is CASSQDLGTYGNTIYF. The J gene is TRBJ1-3, the V gene TRBV4-2, with a tentative D call TRBD1 (6 bases). This CDR3 spans 16 amino acids. The V and J ends lost 0 bases and 3 bases respectively, with 12 bases between them. The germline V gene has CDR1 LGHNA and CDR2 YNFKEQ.

V is TRBV29-1 and J is TRBJ2-7; D gene unclear. Trimming pared 4 bases from V and 5 bases from J, leaving 9 bases between. CDR1 is SQVTM and CDR2 is ANQGSEA in the germline V gene. The CDR3 is 11 residues long. CDR3: CSVGQGHEQYF. CDR3 bases: TGCAGCGTTGGGCAAGGCCACGAGCAGTACTTC.

V and J are TRBV30 and TRBJ2-3, with a tentative D call TRBD1 (6 bases). Trimming took 4 bases from V and 4 from J, leaving 18 bases between them. CDR3 length: 15 amino acids. CDR1 is GTSNPN, CDR2 SVGIG, per germline (reference sequence). CDR3 DNA: TGTGCCTGGACCCAGGGGACCTCTAATTCAGATACGCAGTATTTT. Translation gives CAWTQGTSNSDTQYF. The whole variable domain, remainder taken from reference TRBV30 and TRBJ2-3, is SQTIHQWPATLVQPVGSPLSLECTVEGTSNPNLYWYRQAAGRGLQLLFYSVGIGQISSEVPQNLSASRPQDRQFILSSKKLLLSDSGFYLCAWTQGTSNSDTQYFGPGTRLTVL.

The chain recombines TRBV5-1 with TRBJ2-1, with D perhaps TRBD1 (5 bases). Trimming shortened V by 4 bases and J by 10 bases, and 18 bases separated the two germline ends. From germline, CDR1 is SGHRS and CDR2 YFSETQ. This CDR3 has 14 residues. For the CDR3, the DNA is TGCGCCAGCAGCCTATCTCCCTCAGGGTCCGAGCAGTTCTTC. As protein: CASSLSPSGSEQFF.

This sequence joins TRBV29-1 and TRBJ2-7; 10 nucleotides line up with TRBD1. V was pared by 6 bases and J by 5 bases, with 10 bases of the junction left unmatched. Germline CDR1 and CDR2: SQVTM and ANQGSEA. The CDR3 is 14 amino acids. In nucleotides, the CDR3 is TGCAGCGTCCGCCCCGGACAGGGGGTCGACGAGCAGTACTTC. It codes for CSVRPGQGVDEQYF.

The chain carries TRBV12-3 or TRBV12-4 and TRBJ2-4; possibly TRBD2 for D (5 bases). The V end lost 5 bases, the J end lost 2 bases, and 19 bases lay between the germline ends. This CDR3 has 17 amino acids. The CDR3: CASSKIGESLTKNIQYF. The CDR3 DNA is TGTGCCAGCAGTAAAATCGGGGAGAGTCTGACCAAAAACATTCAGTACTTC.

The CDR3 region has the DNA TGCAGCGCCGGCCCGGGACAGAACACTGAAGCTTTCTTT. Translation gives CSAGPGQNTEAFF. The chain has TRBV29-1 and TRBJ1-1; the D gene is possibly TRBD1 (6 bases). Trimming shortened V by 7 bases and J by 1 base, and 13 bases separated the two germline ends. Germline V gives CDR1 SQVTM, CDR2 ANQGSEA. The CDR3 runs 13 residues.

The chain couples TRBV12-3 or TRBV12-4 to TRBJ1-1, with D possibly being TRBD1 (6 bases). Trimming shortened V by 4 bases and J by 10 bases, and 16 bases separated the two germline ends. CDR3 size: 13 residues. The CDR3 DNA sequence: TGTGCCAGCAGTTCTTACACCGGGACACTAGCTTTCTTT. This gives the protein CASSSYTGTLAFF.

The chain recombines TRBV7-2 with TRBJ2-4; D possibly uses TRBD1 or TRBD2 (5 bases each). The CDR3 runs 14 residues. Germline CDR1 SGHTA, CDR2 FQGNSA. Trimming took off 4 bases at V and 6 bases at J, with 13 bases between the two ends. CDR3 bases: TGTGCCAGCAGCTCCGGGGCGCAGGGAAACATTCAGTACTTC. Translated: CASSSGAQGNIQYF.

This chain connects TRBV4-1 to TRBJ2-1; 7 bases are a match to TRBD2. The CDR3 extends over 16 amino acids. Germline V lookup: CDR1 MGHRA, CDR2 YSYEKL. V was pared by 6 bases and J by 4 bases, with 12 bases of the junction left unmatched. The CDR3: CASRANVAGAYNEQFF. CDR3 DNA sequence: TGCGCCAGCAGGGCGAACGTGGCGGGAGCTTACAATGAGCAGTTCTTC.

The chain combines TRBV3-1 with TRBJ1-2; D possibly corresponds to TRBD1 (6 bases). Trimming left V 0 bases short and J 7 bases short, with 24 bases between. CDR3 length equals 18 residues. Germline assignment: CDR1 LGHDT and CDR2 YNNKEL (reference sequence). This CDR3 reads CASSQDLLNRERSIGYTF. CDR3 nucleotides: TGTGCCAGCAGCCAAGATCTATTGAACAGGGAGCGAAGCATTGGCTACACCTTC.

The chain has TRBV5-1 and TRBJ1-5, with 10 nucleotides matching TRBD1. The germline V gene encodes CDR1 SGHRS and CDR2 YFSETQ. This CDR3 is 15 amino acids long. The V and J ends lost 4 bases and 8 bases, in that order; junction bases with no gene match: 9. Here the CDR3 DNA reads TGCGCCAGCAGCCCCGGGACAGGGGTTATGGAGCCCCAGCATTTT. This gives the protein CASSPGTGVMEPQHF.

The gene calls are TRBV14 and TRBJ2-7, with 10 bases lining up with TRBD2. The CDR3 contains 17 residues. V dropped 0 bases and J dropped 0; count of bases not matched to a gene: 5. Germline lookup yields CDR1 SGHDN and CDR2 FVKESK. In DNA form, the CDR3 reads TGTGCCAGCAGCCAAGATAGAGGACTAGCGGACTCCTACGAGCAGTACTTC. Protein: CASSQDRGLADSYEQYF. The full variable domain, completed using reference TRBV14 and TRBJ2-7, is EAGVTQFPSHSVIEKGQTVTLRCDPISGHDNLYWYRRVMGKEIKFLLHFVKESKQDESGMPNNRFLAERTGGTYSTLKVQPAELEDSGVYFCASSQDRGLADSYEQYFGPGTRLTVT.

This clonotype has a single count. CDR3 in amino acids: CASSLAGTGSNQPQHF. Written as DNA, the CDR3 is TGTGCCAGCAGTTTGGCCGGGACAGGGAGCAATCAGCCCCAGCATTTT. V is TRBV27 and J is TRBJ1-5; 9 nucleotides agree with TRBD1. Per germline, CDR1 MNHEY and CDR2 SMNVEV (reference sequence). The CDR3 runs 16 residues. Trimming cost V 3 bases and J 1 base; bases outside gene matches: 4.